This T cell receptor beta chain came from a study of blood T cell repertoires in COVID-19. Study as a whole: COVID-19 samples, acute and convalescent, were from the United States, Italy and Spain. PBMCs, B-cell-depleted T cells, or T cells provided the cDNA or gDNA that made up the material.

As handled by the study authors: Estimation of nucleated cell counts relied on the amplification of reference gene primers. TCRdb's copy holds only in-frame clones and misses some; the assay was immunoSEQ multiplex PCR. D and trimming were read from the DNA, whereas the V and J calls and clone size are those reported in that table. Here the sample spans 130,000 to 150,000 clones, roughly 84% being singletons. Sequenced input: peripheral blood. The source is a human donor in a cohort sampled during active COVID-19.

The DNA for the CDR3 is TGTGCCAGTAGCGGTGGGGCCGTGAATGTGGAGACCCAGTACTTC. It specifies CASSGGAVNVETQYF. The rearrangement joins TRBV19 to TRBJ2-5; TRBD1 is a possible D gene (5 bases). CDR3 size: 15 residues. CDR1 LNHDA and CDR2 SQIVND come from the germline V gene (reference sequence). V lost 6 bases and J lost 5, with 19 bases in between.